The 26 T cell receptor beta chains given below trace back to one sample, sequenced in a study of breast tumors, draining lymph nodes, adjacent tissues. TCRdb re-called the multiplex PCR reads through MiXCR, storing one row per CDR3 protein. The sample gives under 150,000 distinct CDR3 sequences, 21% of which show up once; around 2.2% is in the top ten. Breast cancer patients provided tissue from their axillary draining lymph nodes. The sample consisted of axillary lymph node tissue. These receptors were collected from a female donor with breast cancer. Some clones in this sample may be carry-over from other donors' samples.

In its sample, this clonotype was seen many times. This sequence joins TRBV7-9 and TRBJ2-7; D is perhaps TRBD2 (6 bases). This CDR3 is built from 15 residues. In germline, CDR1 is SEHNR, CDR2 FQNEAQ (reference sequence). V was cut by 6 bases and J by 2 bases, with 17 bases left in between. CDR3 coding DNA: TGTGCCAGCAGTACGTGGGGCTGGAGGGCCTACGAGCAGTACTTC. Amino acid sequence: CASSTWGWRAYEQYF.

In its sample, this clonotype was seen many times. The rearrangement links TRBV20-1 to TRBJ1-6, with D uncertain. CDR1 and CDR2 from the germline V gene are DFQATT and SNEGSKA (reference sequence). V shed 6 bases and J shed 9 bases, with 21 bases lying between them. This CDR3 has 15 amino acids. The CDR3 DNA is TGCAGTGCCCTGGTTCGGGGTTCGCGTCGTTCACCCCTCCACTTT. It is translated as CSALVRGSRRSPLHF.

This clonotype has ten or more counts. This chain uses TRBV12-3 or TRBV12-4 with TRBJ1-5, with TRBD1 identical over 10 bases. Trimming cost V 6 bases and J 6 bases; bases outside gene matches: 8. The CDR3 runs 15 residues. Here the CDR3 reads CASSLIGTGAQPQHF. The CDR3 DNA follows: TGTGCCAGCAGCCTTATCGGGACAGGGGCTCAGCCCCAGCATTTT.

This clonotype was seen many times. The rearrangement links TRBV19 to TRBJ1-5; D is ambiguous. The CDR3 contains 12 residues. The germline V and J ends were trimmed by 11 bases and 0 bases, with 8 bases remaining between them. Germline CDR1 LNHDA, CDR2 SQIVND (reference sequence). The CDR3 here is CACAYSNQPQHF. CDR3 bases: TGTGCCTGCGCATATAGCAATCAGCCCCAGCATTTT.

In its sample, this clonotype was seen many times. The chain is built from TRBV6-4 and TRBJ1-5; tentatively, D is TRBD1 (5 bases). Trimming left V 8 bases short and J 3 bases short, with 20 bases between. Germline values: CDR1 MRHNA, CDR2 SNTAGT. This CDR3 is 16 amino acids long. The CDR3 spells CASRQHPRVLNQPQHF. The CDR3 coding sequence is TGTGCCAGCCGACAGCACCCACGAGTTCTCAATCAGCCCCAGCATTTT.

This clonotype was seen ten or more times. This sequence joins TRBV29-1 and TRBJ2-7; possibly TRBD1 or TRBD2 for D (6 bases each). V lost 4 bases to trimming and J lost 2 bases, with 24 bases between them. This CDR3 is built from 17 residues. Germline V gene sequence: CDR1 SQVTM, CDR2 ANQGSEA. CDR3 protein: CSVVPLDLRGAAYEQYF. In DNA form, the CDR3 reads TGCAGCGTTGTCCCGCTCGATTTGAGGGGGGCTGCCTACGAGCAGTACTTC.

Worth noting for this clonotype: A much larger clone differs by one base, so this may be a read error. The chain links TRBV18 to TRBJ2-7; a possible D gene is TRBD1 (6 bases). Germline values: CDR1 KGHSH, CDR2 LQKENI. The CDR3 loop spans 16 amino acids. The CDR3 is CASSPPLGTSSYKQYF. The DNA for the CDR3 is TGTGCCAGCTCACCACCGCTCGGGACAAGCTCCTACAAGCAGTACTTC.

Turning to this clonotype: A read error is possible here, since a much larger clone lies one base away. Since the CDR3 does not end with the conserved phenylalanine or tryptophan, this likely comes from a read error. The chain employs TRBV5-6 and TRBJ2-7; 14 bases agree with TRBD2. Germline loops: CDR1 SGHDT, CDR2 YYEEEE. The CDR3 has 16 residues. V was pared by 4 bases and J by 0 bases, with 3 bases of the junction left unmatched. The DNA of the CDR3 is TGTGCCAGCAGCCAGGGACTAGCGGGAGCCTCCTACGAGCAGTACCTC. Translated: CASSQGLAGASYEQYL.

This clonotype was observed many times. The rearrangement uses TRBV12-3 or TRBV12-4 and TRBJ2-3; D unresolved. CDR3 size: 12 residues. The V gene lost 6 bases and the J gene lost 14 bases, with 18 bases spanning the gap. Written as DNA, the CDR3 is TGTGCCAGCAGGCTGTCCCAAGGCCCGTTGTATTTT. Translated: CASRLSQGPLYF.

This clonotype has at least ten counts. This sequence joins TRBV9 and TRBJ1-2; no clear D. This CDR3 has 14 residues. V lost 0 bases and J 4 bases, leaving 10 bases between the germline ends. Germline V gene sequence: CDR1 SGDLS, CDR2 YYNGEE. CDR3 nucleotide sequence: TGTGCCAGCAGCGTAGGTACGGGGTCCTATGGCTACACCTTC. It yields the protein CASSVGTGSYGYTF. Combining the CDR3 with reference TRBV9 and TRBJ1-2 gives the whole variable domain DSGVTQTPKHLITATGQRVTLRCSPRSGDLSVYWYQQSLDQGLQFLIQYYNGEERAKGNILERFSAQQFPDLHSELNLSSLELGDSALYFCASSVGTGSYGYTFGSGTRLTVV.

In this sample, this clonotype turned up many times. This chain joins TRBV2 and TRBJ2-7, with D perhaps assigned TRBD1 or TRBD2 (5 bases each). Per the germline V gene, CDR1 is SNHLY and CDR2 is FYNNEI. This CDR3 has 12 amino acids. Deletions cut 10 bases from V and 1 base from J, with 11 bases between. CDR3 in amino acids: CATGTVSYEQYF. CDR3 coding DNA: TGTGCCACTGGGACGGTGTCCTACGAGCAGTACTTC.

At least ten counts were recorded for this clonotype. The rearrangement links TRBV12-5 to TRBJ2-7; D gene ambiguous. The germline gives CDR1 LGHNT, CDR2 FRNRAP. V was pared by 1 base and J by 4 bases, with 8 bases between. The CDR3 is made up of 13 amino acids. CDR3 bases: TGTGCTAGTGGTTTGGGTCTCGGGTACGAGCAGTACTTC. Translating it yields CASGLGLGYEQYF.

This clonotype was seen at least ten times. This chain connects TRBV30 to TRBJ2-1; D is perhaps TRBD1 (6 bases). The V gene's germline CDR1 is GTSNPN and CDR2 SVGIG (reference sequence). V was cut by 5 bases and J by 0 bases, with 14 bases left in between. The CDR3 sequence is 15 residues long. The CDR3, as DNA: TGTGCCTGGGGCCGACAGGTGAGCTCCTACAATGAGCAGTTCTTC. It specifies CAWGRQVSSYNEQFF. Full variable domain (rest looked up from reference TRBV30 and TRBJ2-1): SQTIHQWPATLVQPVGSPLSLECTVEGTSNPNLYWYRQAAGRGLQLLFYSVGIGQISSEVPQNLSASRPQDRQFILSSKKLLLSDSGFYLCAWGRQVSSYNEQFFGPGTRLTVL.

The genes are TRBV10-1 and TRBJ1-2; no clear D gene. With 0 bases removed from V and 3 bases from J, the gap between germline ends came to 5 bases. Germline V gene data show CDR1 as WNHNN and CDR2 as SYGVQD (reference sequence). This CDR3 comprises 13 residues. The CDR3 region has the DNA TGCGCCAGCAGTGAGTCTAAGTACTATGGCTACACCTTC. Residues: CASSESKYYGYTF.

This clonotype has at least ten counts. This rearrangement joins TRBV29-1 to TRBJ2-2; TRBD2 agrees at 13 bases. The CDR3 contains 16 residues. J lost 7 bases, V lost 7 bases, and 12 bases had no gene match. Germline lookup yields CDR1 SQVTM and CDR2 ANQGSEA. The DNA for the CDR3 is TGCAGCGCCTTAGGGGGACTAGCGGGATCCAGCGGGGAGCTGTTTTTT. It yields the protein CSALGGLAGSSGELFF.

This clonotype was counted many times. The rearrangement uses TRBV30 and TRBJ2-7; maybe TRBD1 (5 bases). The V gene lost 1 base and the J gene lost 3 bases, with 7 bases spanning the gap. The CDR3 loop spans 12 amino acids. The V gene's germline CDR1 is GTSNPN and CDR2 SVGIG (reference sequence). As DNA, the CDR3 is TGTGCCTGGAGTGGACAGTTCTACGAGCAGTACTTC. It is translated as CAWSGQFYEQYF.

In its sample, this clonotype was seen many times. CDR3 loop: CSEWGDDRETQYF. CDR3 DNA: TGCAGTGAATGGGGGGATGACCGAGAGACCCAGTACTTC. The chain couples TRBV20-1 to TRBJ2-5; D perhaps matches TRBD2 (6 bases). V was pared by 7 bases and J by 4 bases, with 16 bases between. CDR1 is DFQATT and CDR2 is SNEGSKA in the germline V gene (reference sequence). The CDR3 length is 13 residues.

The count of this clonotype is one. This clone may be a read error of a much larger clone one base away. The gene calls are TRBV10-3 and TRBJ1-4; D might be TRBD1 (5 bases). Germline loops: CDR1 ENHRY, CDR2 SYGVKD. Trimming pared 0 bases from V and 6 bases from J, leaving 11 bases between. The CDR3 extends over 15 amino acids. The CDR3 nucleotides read TGTGCCATCAGTGAGTCGTCAGGGAGGGATGAAAAACTGTTTTTT. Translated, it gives CAISESSGRDEKLFF.

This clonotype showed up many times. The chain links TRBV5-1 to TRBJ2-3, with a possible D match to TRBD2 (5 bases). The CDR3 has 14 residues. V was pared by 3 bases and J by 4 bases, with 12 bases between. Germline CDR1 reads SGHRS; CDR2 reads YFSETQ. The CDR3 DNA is TGCGCCAGCAGCTCTGGTCGGGGTGCAGATACGCAGTATTTT. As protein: CASSSGRGADTQYF. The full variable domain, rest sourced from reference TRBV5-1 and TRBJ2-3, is KAGVTQTPRYLIKTRGQQVTLSCSPISGHRSVSWYQQTPGQGLQFLFEYFSETQRNKGNFPGRFSGRQFSNSRSEMNVSTLELGDSALYLCASSSGRGADTQYFGPGTRLTVL.

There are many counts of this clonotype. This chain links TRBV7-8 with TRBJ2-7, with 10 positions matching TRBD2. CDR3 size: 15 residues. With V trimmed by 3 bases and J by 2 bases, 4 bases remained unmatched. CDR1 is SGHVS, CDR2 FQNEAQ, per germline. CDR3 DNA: TGTGCCAGCAGCTTCGGGACTAGCGTAGCCTACGAGCAGTACTTC. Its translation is CASSFGTSVAYEQYF. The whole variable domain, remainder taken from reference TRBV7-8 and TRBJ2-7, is GAGVSQSPRYKVAKRGQDVALRCDPISGHVSLFWYQQALGQGPEFLTYFQNEAQLDKSGLPSDRFFAERPEGSVSTLKIQRTQQEDSAVYLCASSFGTSVAYEQYFGPGTRLTVT.

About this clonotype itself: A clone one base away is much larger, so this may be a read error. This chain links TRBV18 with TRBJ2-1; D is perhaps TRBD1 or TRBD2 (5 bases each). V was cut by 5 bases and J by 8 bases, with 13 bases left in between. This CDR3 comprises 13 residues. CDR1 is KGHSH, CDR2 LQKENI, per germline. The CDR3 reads CASSSSGGDEQFF. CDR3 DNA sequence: TGTGCCAGCTCATCAAGTGGGGGTGATGAGCAGTTCTTC.

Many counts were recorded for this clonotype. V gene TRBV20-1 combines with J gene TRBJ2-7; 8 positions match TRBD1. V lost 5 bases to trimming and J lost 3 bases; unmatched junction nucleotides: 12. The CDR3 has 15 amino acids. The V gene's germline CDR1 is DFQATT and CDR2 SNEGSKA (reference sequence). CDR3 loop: CSAPRAGTGFYEQYF. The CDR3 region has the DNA TGCAGTGCTCCTAGAGCCGGGACAGGCTTCTACGAGCAGTACTTC.

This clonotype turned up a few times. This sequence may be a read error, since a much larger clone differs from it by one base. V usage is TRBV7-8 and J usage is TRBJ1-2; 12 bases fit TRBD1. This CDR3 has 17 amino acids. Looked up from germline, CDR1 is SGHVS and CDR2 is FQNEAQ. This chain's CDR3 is CASSLDGTGGLVSGYAF. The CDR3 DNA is TGTGCCAGCAGCTTAGATGGGACAGGGGGCCTAGTCTCTGGCTACGCCTTC.

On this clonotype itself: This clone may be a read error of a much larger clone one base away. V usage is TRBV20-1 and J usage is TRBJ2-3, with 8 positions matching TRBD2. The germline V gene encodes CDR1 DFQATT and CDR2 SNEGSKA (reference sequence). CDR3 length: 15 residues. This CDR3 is CSARDRLAITDTRYF. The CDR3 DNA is TGCAGTGCTAGAGATCGACTAGCGATCACAGATACGCGGTATTTT.

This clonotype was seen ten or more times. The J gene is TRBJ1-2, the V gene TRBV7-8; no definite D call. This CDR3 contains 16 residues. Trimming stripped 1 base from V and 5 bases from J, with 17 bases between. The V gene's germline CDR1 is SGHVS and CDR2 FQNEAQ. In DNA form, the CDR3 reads TGTGCCAGCAGCTTAGATGTCACCCCTACATCGTATGGCTACACCTTC. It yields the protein CASSLDVTPTSYGYTF.

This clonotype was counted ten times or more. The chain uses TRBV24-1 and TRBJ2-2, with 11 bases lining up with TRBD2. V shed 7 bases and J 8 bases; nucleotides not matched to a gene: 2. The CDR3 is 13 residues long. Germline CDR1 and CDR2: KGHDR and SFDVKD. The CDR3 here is CATRTSGEGELFF. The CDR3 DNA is TGTGCCACCAGGACTAGCGGGGAGGGGGAGCTGTTTTTT.